This is a list of T cell receptor beta chains from one sample in a study of CD8+CD57+ T cells in acquired aplastic anemia. TCRdb reanalysed the reads using MiXCR and keeps one entry per CDR3 protein. This table holds under 350,000 distinct CDR3 sequences, around three fifths found once. Sequencing was done on a sample of sorted CD4+, CD8+, or CD8+CD57+ T cells (not recorded which) from PBMCs. These receptor sequences come from a human donor with aplastic anemia. Each CDR3 is given with its conserved first and last residue. Fields, in order: CDR3 DNA, CDR3 protein, clone size, V gene, D gene, J gene. The D gene is left open where the match is weak. Rows give clone size only sometimes, using once, few, many, or a class for an expanded clone.

DNA: TGTGCCAGTAGTACTGAAGCCGGACGGCTGAACACTGAAGCTTTCTTT
CDR3: CASSTEAGRLNTEAFF
size: many
V: TRBV19
D: .
J: TRBJ1-1

DNA: TGTGCCAGCAGCCCTTCCCGACAGGGATTCCAAGAGACCCAGTACTTC
CDR3: CASSPSRQGFQETQYF
size: .
V: TRBV6-1
D: TRBD1
J: TRBJ2-5

DNA: TGTGCCAGCAGCCCCTATTGGACAGGGGGAACTGGAAACACCATATATTTT
CDR3: CASSPYWTGGTGNTIYF
size: many
V: TRBV4-2
D: TRBD1
J: TRBJ1-3

DNA: TGTGCCAGCAGTGAAACACGGGGGAAGGCGGGTGAAAAACTGTTTTTT
CDR3: CASSETRGKAGEKLFF
size: .
V: TRBV25-1
D: .
J: TRBJ1-4

DNA: TGTGCCAGCTCACCGATTGAGACCTCCGAGCAGTACTTC
CDR3: CASSPIETSEQYF
size: many
V: TRBV18
D: .
J: TRBJ2-7

DNA: TGTGCCAGCAGCCCCCGGGTAGCGGGGGGGCCAGATACGCAGTATTTT
CDR3: CASSPRVAGGPDTQYF
size: many
V: TRBV9
D: TRBD2
J: TRBJ2-3

DNA: TGTGCCATCAGTGAGTCCTTGTCAGGGTCTACGTTGACCTATAATTCACCCCTCCACTTT
CDR3: CAISESLSGSTLTYNSPLHF
size: few
V: TRBV10-3
D: .
J: TRBJ1-6

DNA: TGCGCCAGCAGCTTGGATCTCGCCGAGACCCAGTACTTC
CDR3: CASSLDLAETQYF
size: many
V: TRBV5-1
D: .
J: TRBJ2-5

DNA: TGTGCCAGCAGCTTGGGGGGAACAGCCGGCGAAAAACTGTTTTTT
CDR3: CASSLGGTAGEKLFF
size: few
V: TRBV5-4
D: .
J: TRBJ1-4

DNA: TGTGCCACCAGCAGAGAGGGTAAAAAGGGGCCTGATGCCGAAAAACTGTTTTTT
CDR3: CATSREGKKGPDAEKLFF
size: few
V: TRBV15
D: .
J: TRBJ1-4

DNA: TGTGCCAGCAGTGAGTCCGGGGCCCAGGGTGAAGCTTTCTTT
CDR3: CASSESGAQGEAFF
size: many
V: TRBV6-1
D: .
J: TRBJ1-1

DNA: TGTGCCATCAGTGAACAGGGGACTTCCTACAATGAGCAGTTCTTC
CDR3: CAISEQGTSYNEQFF
size: .
V: TRBV10-3
D: .
J: TRBJ2-1

DNA: TGTGCCAGCAGTGAACAGGGCGATCAGCCCCAGCATTTT
CDR3: CASSEQGDQPQHF
size: .
V: TRBV6-5
D: .
J: TRBJ1-5

DNA: TGCAGTGCCAGCAAGTCGACGCCCTTTTCCTACGAGCAGTACTTC
CDR3: CSASKSTPFSYEQYF
size: many
V: TRBV20-1
D: .
J: TRBJ2-7

DNA: TGTGCCACCTCGGACAGGTCCACCTACGAGCAGTACTTC
CDR3: CATSDRSTYEQYF
size: .
V: TRBV24-1
D: TRBD1
J: TRBJ2-7

DNA: TGTGCCAGCAGCCACGGACTAGCGGGGCGGAACATTCAGTACTTC
CDR3: CASSHGLAGRNIQYF
size: many
V: TRBV3-1
D: TRBD2
J: TRBJ2-4

DNA: TGTGCCAGCAGCAGGCAGGGGTCTGGAAACACCATATATTTT
CDR3: CASSRQGSGNTIYF
size: many
V: TRBV5-6
D: .
J: TRBJ1-3

DNA: TGTGCCAGCAGTTACCTCGCCCCCAATTCACCCCTCCACTTT
CDR3: CASSYLAPNSPLHF
size: .
V: TRBV5-4
D: .
J: TRBJ1-6

DNA: TGTGCCAGCAGAAGGGACAGGGGACTCCATGGCTACACCTTC
CDR3: CASRRDRGLHGYTF
size: once
V: TRBV12-3/TRBV12-4
D: TRBD1
J: TRBJ1-2

DNA: TGTGCCAGCAGCGTAGGGGGAGGGGGAGGACAGCCCCAGCATTTT
CDR3: CASSVGGGGGQPQHF
size: once
V: TRBV9
D: .
J: TRBJ1-5

DNA: TGCAGTGCCCGGGGCGGGGTGGGGGAGACCCAGTACTTC
CDR3: CSARGGVGETQYF
size: .
V: TRBV20-1
D: .
J: TRBJ2-5

DNA: TGTGCCACCTCTGGACCTCTCAGCATCAATTCACCCCTCCACTTT
CDR3: CATSGPLSINSPLHF
size: once
V: TRBV6-5
D: .
J: TRBJ1-6

DNA: TGCAGTGCTAGAGAAGGGACAGAAGCGAGTCAGCCCCAGCATTTT
CDR3: CSAREGTEASQPQHF
size: many
V: TRBV20-1
D: TRBD1
J: TRBJ1-5

DNA: TGTGCCAGCAGCTTAGCGGGAGTTGGAGAGACCCAGTACTTC
CDR3: CASSLAGVGETQYF
size: few
V: TRBV7-2
D: .
J: TRBJ2-5

DNA: TGTGCCAGCAGCATACTAGCGGGAGGAACTCGCGAGCAGTTCTTC
CDR3: CASSILAGGTREQFF
size: many
V: TRBV6-1
D: TRBD2
J: TRBJ2-1